Sequencing of this T cell receptor (beta chain) was carried out in a study of brain T cells in children with intractable seizures. Method: immunoSEQ multiplex PCR; TCRdb's copy keeps in-frame clones and lacks some. The sample has around 100,000 clones, approximately 94% seen once; the top ten hold 3.8%. The CDR3 has 16 amino acids. Germline lookup yields CDR1 SGHAT and CDR2 FQNNGV. The V segment lost 1 base and the J segment 7 bases; nucleotides outside the gene matches: 2. The TCR originated in a boy in the first two years of life with hemimegalencephaly and intractable seizures. Specimen: peripheral blood, collected at surgery. The chain carries TRBV11-2 and TRBJ2-1, with 15 bases identical to TRBD2. CDR3 in amino acids: CASSLVGTSGGNEQFF. The CDR3 DNA reads as TGTGCCAGCAGCTTAGTTGGGACTAGCGGGGGGAATGAGCAGTTCTTC.